This TCR beta chain derives from a study of cytomegalovirus exposure and HLA in healthy donors. Study at large: Earlier findings included 117 million unique TCR beta sequences obtained from around 180 million T cells. Of roughly 400 genotyped donors, around 80% grouped in the Caucasian-associated ancestry cluster.

Researchers ran the PCR with 60 Vbeta and 13 Jbeta primers. TCRdb's copy holds only in-frame clones and misses some; the assay was immunoSEQ multiplex PCR. Its clone listing holds approximately 51,000 clones. Germline V gene data show CDR1 as ENHRY and CDR2 as SYGVKD. V dropped 5 bases and J dropped 3 bases, with 8 bases sitting between them. This CDR3 region has 13 residues. General study points: An Asian-associated ancestry cluster reportedly showed fewer N-insertions than the approximately 650-donor mean in a later analysis. Despite most TCR sequences being rare, some public TCRs occurred in many donors.

Concerning this clone: Antigen unknown.

The sequenced material came from PBMCs. The source of this sequence is a man aged 40-49 years in good health and CMV-seropositive. V gene TRBV10-3 combines with J gene TRBJ1-5, with D possibly being TRBD1 (5 bases). The CDR3 nucleotides are TGTGCCATCAGTCCAGGGTACAATCAGCCCCAGCATTTT. Protein: CAISPGYNQPQHF.